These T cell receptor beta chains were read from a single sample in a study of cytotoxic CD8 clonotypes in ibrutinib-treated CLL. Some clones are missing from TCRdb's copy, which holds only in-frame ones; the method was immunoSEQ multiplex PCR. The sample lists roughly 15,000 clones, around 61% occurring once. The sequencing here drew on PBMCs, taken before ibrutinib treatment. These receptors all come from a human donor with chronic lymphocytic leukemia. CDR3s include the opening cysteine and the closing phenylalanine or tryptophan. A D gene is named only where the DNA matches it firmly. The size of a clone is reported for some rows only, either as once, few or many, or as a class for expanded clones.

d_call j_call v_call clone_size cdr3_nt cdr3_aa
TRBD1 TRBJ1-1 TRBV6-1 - TGTGCCAGCAGCAGGGGGACGGGAGGCACTGAAGCTTTCTTT CASSRGTGGTEAFF
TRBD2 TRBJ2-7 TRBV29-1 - TGCAGCGTCCGAATCTGGACTAGCGGGAGTTACGAGCAGTACTTC CSVRIWTSGSYEQYF
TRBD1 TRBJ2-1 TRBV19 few TGTGCCAGTACCCCCACAGGGGGTGCCTACAATGAGCAGTTCTTC CASTPTGGAYNEQFF
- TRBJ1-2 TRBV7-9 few TGTGCCAGCAGCTTCTACCCCGGGGGCGCAGATGGCTACACCTTC CASSFYPGGADGYTF
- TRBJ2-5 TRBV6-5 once TGTGCCAGCAGTACTATGGGGGTTCAAGAGACCCAGTACTTC CASSTMGVQETQYF
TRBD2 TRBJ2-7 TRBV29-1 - TGCAGCGTTGTTGCTAGCGGGGCCTACGAGCAGTACTTC CSVVASGAYEQYF
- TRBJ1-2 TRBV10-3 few TGTGCCATCAGCCCTTCATGGGGGGTTCTCGGGTATGGCTACACCTTC CAISPSWGVLGYGYTF
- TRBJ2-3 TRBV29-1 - TGCAGCGTTGAAGGTTTTAGCGGCAACTGGGGAAATACGCAGTATTTT CSVEGFSGNWGNTQYF
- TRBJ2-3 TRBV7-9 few TGTGCCAGCAGCTTGGGTTCCACAGATACGCAGTATTTT CASSLGSTDTQYF
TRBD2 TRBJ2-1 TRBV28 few TGTGCCACCGGGAGGAGGGCTGAGCAGTTCTTC CATGRRAEQFF
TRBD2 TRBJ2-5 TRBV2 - TGTGCCAGCAGTGGACTAGCGGGAGTTTGGCGGGAGACCCAGTACTTC CASSGLAGVWRETQYF
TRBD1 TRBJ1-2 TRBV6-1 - TGTGCCAGCAGGGAAAGGACAGGGGGCGCGAACTATGGCTACACCTTC CASRERTGGANYGYTF
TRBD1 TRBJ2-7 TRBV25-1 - TGTGCCAGCAGTGAATCCCGGGACAGTCCGTACGAGCAGTACTTC CASSESRDSPYEQYF
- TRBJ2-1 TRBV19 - TGTGCCAGTAGTATATGGGGCAGGGGGAGTCTAGCGAATAACAATGAGCAGTTCTTC CASSIWGRGSLANNNEQFF
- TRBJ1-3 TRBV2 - TGTGCCAGCAGTGAAGCCGACCCCCAAGTGGGCACCATATATTTT CASSEADPQVGTIYF
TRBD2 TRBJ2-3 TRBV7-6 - TGTGCCAGCAGTGGGACTACTTTAGCTTATACGCAGTATTTT CASSGTTLAYTQYF
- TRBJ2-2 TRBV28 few TGTGCCAGCAGTAACACCGGGGAGCTGTTTTTT CASSNTGELFF
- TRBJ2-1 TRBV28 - TGTGCCAGCAGTTACGGCCACGTCCCACAATTCTCCTACAATGAGCAGTTCTTC CASSYGHVPQFSYNEQFF
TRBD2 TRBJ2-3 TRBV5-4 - TGTGCCAGCAAGCCGACTAGCGGGAGCTCCGGGGATACGCAGTATTTT CASKPTSGSSGDTQYF
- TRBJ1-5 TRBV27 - TGTGCCAGCAGGCCTCTGGAGCTTAACAATCAGCCCCAGCATTTT CASRPLELNNQPQHF
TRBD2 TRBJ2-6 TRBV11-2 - TGTGCCAGCAGCTTAGAGGCCTTCATAGCGGGATTCTCTGGGGCCAACGTCCTGACTTTC CASSLEAFIAGFSGANVLTF
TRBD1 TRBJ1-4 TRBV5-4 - TGTGCCAGCAGCCAGGACAGGGGGCAGACTAATGAAAAACTGTTTTTT CASSQDRGQTNEKLFF
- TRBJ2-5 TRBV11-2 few TGTGCCAGCAGCCGGGTTTTGCGGGGCCAAGAGACCCAGTACTTC CASSRVLRGQETQYF
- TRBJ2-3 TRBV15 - TGTGCCACCAGCAGAGGGGCGGGAACCACAGATACGCAGTATTTT CATSRGAGTTDTQYF
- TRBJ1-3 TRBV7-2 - TGTGCCAGCAGCTCTCCCTACGGGAGGGGTCGGGACACCATATATTTT CASSSPYGRGRDTIYF
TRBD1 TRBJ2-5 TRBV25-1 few TGTGCCAGCAGTGTCTTCGGGCAGGGGGAAGAGACCCAGTACTTC CASSVFGQGEETQYF
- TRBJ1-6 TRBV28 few TGTGCCAGCAGTTTTAATCCACCCCTCCACTTT CASSFNPPLHF
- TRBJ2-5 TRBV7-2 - TGTGCCAGCAGCTTAGCGGGAGGAGAGGGAGAGACCCAGTACTTC CASSLAGGEGETQYF
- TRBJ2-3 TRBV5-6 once TGTGCCAGCAGCTTGATGGGGTCTAGCGTTACAGATACGCAGTATTTT CASSLMGSSVTDTQYF
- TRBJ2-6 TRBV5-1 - TGCGCCAGCGGAACCATAGGGCTGATTGACTCTGGGGCCAACGTCCTGACTTTC CASGTIGLIDSGANVLTF